Sequencing of this TCR beta chain was carried out in a study of response to subunit inactivated influenza vaccine. Study-level results: Authors suggested each seasonal influenza vaccination recruits few new T cells.

Regarding this clonotype: Its antigen is still unknown.

MiXCR, applied by TCRdb to the RT-PCR reads, yields one record per CDR3 protein. The sample has more than 450,000 distinct CDR3 sequences; less than 10% are singletons. Trimming took 7 bases from V and 1 from J, leaving 12 bases between them. Germline V gene sequence: CDR1 LNHNV, CDR2 YYDKDF (reference sequence). This CDR3 has 14 residues. The sequencing used PBMCs from blood, collected 23 to 25 months after vaccination. The TCR sequence derives from a man aged 50 to 75 who received an inactivated influenza vaccine. The gene calls are TRBV15 and TRBJ2-3; TRBD1 might be the D (5 bases). The CDR3: CATTPGRRTDTQYF. In nucleotides, the CDR3 is TGTGCCACCACCCCAGGGCGACGCACAGATACGCAGTATTTT. The whole variable domain, filled in from reference TRBV15 and TRBJ2-3, reads DAMVIQNPRYQVTQFGKPVTLSCSQTLNHNVMYWYQQKSSQAPKLLFHYYDKDFNNEADTPDNFQSRRPNTSFCFLDIRSPGLGDTAMYLCATTPGRRTDTQYFGPGTRLTVL.